These 28 T cell receptor beta chains came from one sample sequenced in a study of blood T cell repertoires in COVID-19. Sequencing used immunoSEQ multiplex PCR; TCRdb keeps in-frame clones, though not all of them. The table lists 200,000 to 300,000 clones, around 90% of them singletons. Material: peripheral blood. These receptors were collected from a woman in her thirties or forties with acute or convalescent COVID-19.

This clone showed up just once. The chain links TRBV5-1 to TRBJ1-1, with 7 positions matching TRBD1. CDR3 size: 13 residues. The germline V gene has CDR1 SGHRS and CDR2 YFSETQ. V was clipped by 5 bases and J by 8 bases; unmatched bases: 9. The CDR3 DNA follows: TGCGCCAGCAGTCTTGGGGGACAGCGAGAAGCTTTCTTT. Protein product: CASSLGGQREAFF.

This clone has ten or more counts. The V and J genes are TRBV19 and TRBJ1-5, with 8 nucleotides matching TRBD1. V lost 7 bases to trimming and J lost 2 bases; unmatched junction nucleotides: 7. Germline CDR1 and CDR2: LNHDA and SQIVND (reference sequence). The CDR3 totals 15 residues. The CDR3 region is CASTRDRGGNQPQHF. The CDR3 nucleotides read TGTGCCAGTACCAGAGACAGGGGAGGCAATCAGCCCCAGCATTTT.

This clone has a handful of counts. The chain employs TRBV19 and TRBJ1-6; D is unclear. CDR1 and CDR2 (germline): LNHDA, SQIVND (reference sequence). The CDR3 spans 20 residues. V shed 0 bases and J shed 10 bases, with 28 bases lying between them. CDR3 DNA: TGTGCCAGTAGTATAGATGGAAGCGGTGGGCTTGAGGGAGGCCGCTCACCCCTCCACTTT. Translated, it gives CASSIDGSGGLEGGRSPLHF.

The genes are TRBV2 and TRBJ2-2; TRBD2 matches at 12 bases. Looked up from germline, CDR1 is SNHLY and CDR2 is FYNNEI. The CDR3 extends over 17 amino acids. Unmatched junction bases numbered 9, after V lost 3 bases and J lost 7 bases. The CDR3: CASSEFLAGGPGGELFF. For the CDR3, the DNA is TGTGCCAGCAGTGAGTTTCTAGCGGGGGGGCCCGGCGGGGAGCTGTTTTTT.

The gene calls are TRBV24-1 and TRBJ1-5; D is perhaps TRBD1 (6 bases). Trimming cost V 4 bases and J 2 bases, with 17 bases left between them. CDR1 and CDR2 (germline): KGHDR, SFDVKD. The CDR3 consists of 17 residues. CDR3 nucleotides: TGTGCCACCAGTGACACCTCATACAGGGTTGGCAATCAGCCCCAGCATTTT. This codes for CATSDTSYRVGNQPQHF.

The chain has TRBV7-3 and TRBJ2-5, with 10 bases that match TRBD1. Unmatched junction bases numbered 2, after V lost 4 bases and J lost 0 bases. Germline CDR1 SGHTA, CDR2 FQGTGA. This CDR3 has 15 amino acids. CDR3 nucleotide sequence: TGTGCCAGCAGCTCGGGACAGGGGCACCAAGAGACCCAGTACTTC. Protein product: CASSSGQGHQETQYF.

V is TRBV9 and J is TRBJ1-1, with D perhaps matching TRBD1 (5 bases). Germline V gene sequence: CDR1 SGDLS, CDR2 YYNGEE. The V and J ends lost 4 bases and 1 base respectively, with 14 bases between them. This CDR3 has 15 residues. The CDR3 here is CASSPRQGRNTEAFF. The CDR3 DNA is TGTGCCAGCAGCCCCAGGCAGGGCCGGAACACTGAAGCTTTCTTT.

This clone has a handful of counts. The rearrangement joins TRBV5-1 to TRBJ1-1; 8 nucleotides match TRBD1. The CDR3 has 12 amino acids. CDR1 and CDR2 (germline): SGHRS, YFSETQ. V was pared by 4 bases and J by 11 bases, with 7 bases of the junction left unmatched. CDR3 sequence: CASSPGQGWAFF. For the CDR3, the DNA is TGCGCCAGCAGCCCCGGACAGGGTTGGGCTTTCTTT.

The chain employs TRBV5-6 and TRBJ2-2; D ambiguous. Germline CDR1 SGHDT, CDR2 YYEEEE. The CDR3 sequence is 12 residues long. V was clipped by 1 base and J by 4 bases, with 2 bases between them. The DNA of the CDR3 is TGTGCCAGCAGCTTGCTCACCGGGGAGCTGTTTTTT. Amino acids: CASSLLTGELFF. The variable domain in full, completed from reference TRBV5-6 and TRBJ2-2, reads DAGVTQSPTHLIKTRGQQVTLRCSPKSGHDTVSWYQQALGQGPQFIFQYYEEEERQRGNFPDRFSGHQFPNYSSELNVNALLLGDSALYLCASSLLTGELFFGEGSRLTVL.

Only one count was recorded for this clone. V and J are TRBV2 and TRBJ1-4, with D uncertain. CDR1 and CDR2 from the germline V gene are SNHLY and FYNNEI. CDR3 length: 14 amino acids. Trimming shortened V by 4 bases and J by 2 bases, and 8 bases separated the two germline ends. The CDR3 spells CASSGQITNEKLFF. As DNA, the CDR3 is TGTGCCAGCAGTGGCCAGATTACTAATGAAAAACTGTTTTTT. The full variable domain, in which reference TRBV2 and TRBJ1-4 provide the parts outside the CDR3, is EPEVTQTPSHQVTQMGQEVILRCVPISNHLYFYWYRQILGQKVEFLVSFYNNEISEKSEIFDDQFSVERPDGSNFTLKIRSTKLEDSAMYFCASSGQITNEKLFFGSGTQLSVL.

This chain joins TRBV5-4 and TRBJ1-6, with D possibly matching TRBD1 (5 bases). This CDR3 contains 16 residues. CDR1 is SGHNT and CDR2 is YYREEE in the germline V gene (reference sequence). V shed 0 bases and J shed 7 bases, with 14 bases lying between them. CDR3 sequence reads: CASSLEGPAGNSPLHF. The CDR3 bases are TGTGCCAGCAGCTTGGAAGGACCGGCAGGGAATTCACCCCTCCACTTT.

The J gene is TRBJ1-2, the V gene TRBV7-9; a possible D gene is TRBD1 (5 bases). The CDR3 has 13 residues. Germline CDR1 reads SEHNR; CDR2 reads FQNEAQ (reference sequence). Trimming removed 5 bases from V and 3 bases from J, with 10 bases in between. Here the CDR3 reads CASSPAGYYGYTF. CDR3 coding DNA: TGTGCCAGCAGCCCAGCAGGGTACTATGGCTACACCTTC. Based on the CDR3 plus reference TRBV7-9 and TRBJ1-2, the full variable domain is DTGVSQNPRHKITKRGQNVTFRCDPISEHNRLYWYRQTLGQGPEFLTYFQNEAQLEKSRLLSDRFSAERPKGSFSTLEIQRTEQGDSAMYLCASSPAGYYGYTFGSGTRLTVV.

V gene TRBV7-9 combines with J gene TRBJ1-2; D gene ambiguous. This CDR3 is 12 amino acids long. Germline lookup yields CDR1 SEHNR and CDR2 FQNEAQ (reference sequence). V shed 1 base and J shed 8 bases, with 8 bases lying between them. Here the CDR3 reads CASSLVGWGYTF. The DNA for the CDR3 is TGTGCCAGCAGCTTAGTTGGCTGGGGCTACACCTTC.

The count of this clone is one. The chain has TRBV4-2 and TRBJ1-5; 8 bases align to TRBD1. The J segment lost 1 base and the V segment lost 1 base, leaving 12 bases of the junction unmatched. In germline, CDR1 is LGHNA, CDR2 YNFKEQ. This CDR3 region has 19 residues. The CDR3, as DNA: TGTGCCAGCAGCCAAGCTCGTCCCGGGACAGGTTCAAGCAATCAGCCCCAGCATTTT. Residues: CASSQARPGTGSSNQPQHF.

V is TRBV5-1 and J is TRBJ1-2; 11 nucleotides agree with TRBD1. CDR3 length: 19 residues. The junction had 11 bases not matched to a gene; V was cut back by 0 bases and J by 1 base. CDR1 is SGHRS, CDR2 YFSETQ, per germline. The CDR3 bases are TGCGCCAGCAGCTTGGACGGACAGGGGGCGCGGGGAGGTAACTATGGCTACACCTTC. This sequence encodes CASSLDGQGARGGNYGYTF.

This clone was observed a single time. The J gene is TRBJ2-3, the V gene TRBV3-1 (or the pseudogene TRBV3-2), with 10 bases fitting TRBD2. This CDR3 has 15 amino acids. The junction had 8 bases not matched to a gene; V was cut back by 4 bases and J by 7 bases. Germline V lookup: CDR1 LGHDT, CDR2 YNNKEL (reference sequence). Written as DNA, the CDR3 is TGTGCCAGCAGCCCCGGGACTAGCGAGGGATATACGCAGTATTTT. It encodes CASSPGTSEGYTQYF.

The genes are TRBV27 and TRBJ1-2; tentative D call: TRBD1 (5 bases). From germline, CDR1 is MNHEY and CDR2 SMNVEV (reference sequence). The CDR3 is made up of 12 amino acids. The V and J ends lost 7 bases and 5 bases respectively, with 11 bases between them. CDR3 DNA: TGTGCCAGCAAGGGGTTTCTTTATGGCTACACCTTC. Protein: CASKGFLYGYTF.

The chain employs TRBV3-1 (or the pseudogene TRBV3-2) and TRBJ1-6; TRBD1 is a possible D gene (6 bases). The CDR3 is 16 amino acids. V was pared by 0 bases and J by 6 bases, with 12 bases between. Germline V CDR1 and CDR2: LGHDT, YNNKEL (reference sequence). The chain's CDR3 is CASSQDRGGSNSPLHF. The CDR3 nucleotides read TGTGCCAGCAGCCAAGATAGGGGGGGCTCTAATTCACCCCTCCACTTT.

The genes are TRBV18 and TRBJ2-1, with D perhaps matching TRBD1 (6 bases). V lost 0 bases to trimming and J lost 4 bases, with 7 bases between them. Per the germline V gene, CDR1 is KGHSH and CDR2 is LQKENI. CDR3 length equals 14 residues. CDR3 DNA sequence: TGTGCCAGCTCACCACCGACAGGATACAATGAGCAGTTCTTC. Residues: CASSPPTGYNEQFF.

The chain recombines TRBV2 with TRBJ2-1, with 9 bases aligning to TRBD2. The ends lost 2 bases at V and 6 bases at J; junction bases unmatched: 5. CDR1 and CDR2 (germline): SNHLY, FYNNEI. This CDR3 spans 15 amino acids. The CDR3 here is CASSELGLARNEQFF. DNA for the CDR3: TGTGCCAGCAGTGAATTAGGACTAGCGCGCAATGAGCAGTTCTTC.

For the CDR3, the DNA is TGCGCCAGCAGCTTAGCCGGGACAGGGCACAATGAGCAGTTCTTC. Residues: CASSLAGTGHNEQFF. The chain has TRBV5-1 and TRBJ2-1; 9 nucleotides line up with TRBD1. Looked up from germline, CDR1 is SGHRS and CDR2 is YFSETQ. CDR3 length: 15 residues. Trimming at V came to 2 bases and at J to 5 bases, leaving 5 bases not matched to a gene.

The genes are TRBV7-9 and TRBJ1-6, with 8 bases fitting TRBD1. V shed 8 bases, J shed 9 bases, and the junction held 6 bases outside the gene matches. The CDR3 runs to 13 residues. Per the germline V gene, CDR1 is SEHNR and CDR2 is FQNEAQ (reference sequence). CDR3 amino acids: CASGGQGGSPLHF. Written as DNA, the CDR3 is TGTGCCAGCGGCGGACAGGGAGGTTCACCCCTCCACTTT. The full variable domain, rest sourced from reference TRBV7-9 and TRBJ1-6, is DTGVSQNPRHKITKRGQNVTFRCDPISEHNRLYWYRQTLGQGPEFLTYFQNEAQLEKSRLLSDRFSAERPKGSFSTLEIQRTEQGDSAMYLCASGGQGGSPLHFGNGTRLTVT.

The gene calls are TRBV7-3 and TRBJ1-1; D perhaps matches TRBD1 (6 bases). This CDR3 spans 13 amino acids. V lost 0 bases and J lost 5, with 7 bases in between. CDR1 is SGHTA, CDR2 FQGTGA, per germline. The CDR3 DNA is TGTGCCAGCAGCTTAACGGGGGCGACTGAAGCTTTCTTT. Protein: CASSLTGATEAFF.

V is TRBV7-8 and J is TRBJ1-2; the match to TRBD1 covers 7 bases. Per the germline V gene, CDR1 is SGHVS and CDR2 is FQNEAQ. CDR3 length equals 15 residues. V gave up 4 bases and J gave up 3 bases; unmatched junction bases: 8. CDR3 region: CASSYWGDSYYGYTF. The CDR3 nucleotides read TGTGCCAGCAGCTATTGGGGGGACAGTTACTATGGCTACACCTTC. Looking up the rest from reference TRBV7-8 and TRBJ1-2 gives the full variable domain: GAGVSQSPRYKVAKRGQDVALRCDPISGHVSLFWYQQALGQGPEFLTYFQNEAQLDKSGLPSDRFFAERPEGSVSTLKIQRTQQEDSAVYLCASSYWGDSYYGYTFGSGTRLTVV.

V gene TRBV19 combines with J gene TRBJ2-3, with 11 nucleotides matching TRBD2. The CDR3 is 18 residues long. The V gene end was trimmed by 0 bases and the J gene end by 6 bases; junction bases not matched to a gene: 11. Germline loops: CDR1 LNHDA, CDR2 SQIVND (reference sequence). The CDR3 DNA sequence: TGTGCCAGTAGTATAGACGGGGGGACTAGCGGTCCCACGGATACGCAGTATTTT. Amino acid sequence: CASSIDGGTSGPTDTQYF.

This chain links TRBV7-3 with TRBJ2-1; TRBD2 matches 10 bases. This CDR3 comprises 20 residues. J was trimmed by 6 bases and V by 3 bases; bases with no gene match: 20. Germline CDR1 is SGHTA and CDR2 is FQGTGA. CDR3 residues: CASSFRGASGGPSRPNEQFF. CDR3 bases: TGTGCCAGCAGCTTTCGGGGGGCTAGCGGGGGCCCTTCGCGCCCCAATGAGCAGTTCTTC.

This CDR3 is CASSAGLAEQGFHADTQYF. Written as DNA, the CDR3 is TGTGCCAGCAGCGCCGGACTAGCTGAGCAGGGATTTCACGCAGATACGCAGTATTTT. V gene TRBV5-5 combines with J gene TRBJ2-3; 8 nucleotides agree with TRBD2. The CDR3 extends over 19 amino acids. The germline V gene encodes CDR1 SGHKS and CDR2 YYEKEE (reference sequence). V trimming: 4 bases; J trimming: 4 bases; junction bases outside the gene matches: 20.

The genes are TRBV19 and TRBJ2-2, with 7 bases that match TRBD2. The length of the CDR3 is 13 residues. J gave up 13 bases and V 6 bases, and 11 bases lay outside the gene matches. From germline, CDR1 is LNHDA and CDR2 SQIVND (reference sequence). The CDR3 DNA reads as TGTGCCAGTAGGCCAATTTCGGGGGAGGGGCTGTTTTTT. It specifies CASRPISGEGLFF.